The 13 T cell receptor beta chains given below trace back to one sample, sequenced in a study of T cell responses to AZD1222 COVID-19 vaccine. Here immunoSEQ multiplex PCR was the method, and the copy in TCRdb shows in-frame clones only, minus some. The table shows some 140,000 clones, with about 88% occurring only once. The sequences come from peripheral blood, collected on day 0 of AZD1222 vaccination. Every receptor here comes from an adult in good health.

The genes are TRBV3-1 (or the pseudogene TRBV3-2) and TRBJ2-5, with D perhaps given as TRBD1 or TRBD2 (5 bases each). Germline assignment: CDR1 LGHDT and CDR2 YNNKEL (reference sequence). The CDR3 is 14 residues long. Trimming shortened V by 2 bases and J by 5 bases, and 12 bases separated the two germline ends. The CDR3 nucleotides are TGTGCCAGCAGCCAACCGGGACGGCGGGAGACCCAGTACTTC. Translation gives CASSQPGRRETQYF.

The chain recombines TRBV19 with TRBJ1-4; 10 bases agree with TRBD1. Trimming removed 6 bases from V and 16 bases from J; junction bases left unmatched: 14. This CDR3 contains 14 residues. Germline-derived CDR1 and CDR2 are LNHDA and SQIVND (reference sequence). CDR3 protein: CASSVGTGDKFSFF. CDR3 sequence (DNA): TGTGCCAGTAGCGTCGGGACAGGGGACAAATTTTCGTTTTTT.

This clone occurred a few times. This chain connects TRBV3-1 (or the pseudogene TRBV3-2) to TRBJ1-6; TRBD1 matches 7 bases. The germline V gene encodes CDR1 LGHDT and CDR2 YNNKEL (reference sequence). V gave up 4 bases and J gave up 7 bases; unmatched junction bases: 13. The CDR3 has 17 residues. The CDR3 DNA is TGTGCCAGCAGCCGGCATACTCCGGGACAGAGCAATTCACCCCTCCACTTT. As protein: CASSRHTPGQSNSPLHF.

The J gene is TRBJ1-2, the V gene TRBV27, with TRBD1 matching over 10 bases. The CDR3 is made up of 16 amino acids. Per germline, CDR1 MNHEY and CDR2 SMNVEV (reference sequence). The ends lost 2 bases at V and 0 bases at J; junction bases unmatched: 3. The CDR3 region is CASSLVGQGTNYGYTF. Written as DNA, the CDR3 is TGTGCCAGCAGTTTAGTGGGACAGGGGACTAACTATGGCTACACCTTC.

The chain joins TRBV11-3 to TRBJ2-2; a weak D match, TRBD1 (6 bases). The V end lost 1 base, the J end lost 0 bases, and 9 bases lay between the germline ends. The length of the CDR3 is 16 residues. Germline CDR1 SGHNT, CDR2 YENEEA. This CDR3 reads CASSLVRGTNTGELFF. The CDR3, as DNA: TGTGCCAGCAGCTTAGTGAGGGGGACGAACACCGGGGAGCTGTTTTTT.

The rearrangement links TRBV5-1 to TRBJ1-5, with D possibly matching TRBD1 (5 bases). V gave up 5 bases and J gave up 4 bases, with 28 bases separating them. CDR1 and CDR2 from the germline V gene are SGHRS and YFSETQ. The CDR3 loop spans 19 amino acids. CDR3 loop: CASRTDFLPKPNFNQPQHF. Here the CDR3 DNA reads TGCGCCAGCAGGACAGACTTCCTCCCAAAACCCAATTTTAATCAGCCCCAGCATTTT. The whole variable domain, remainder taken from reference TRBV5-1 and TRBJ1-5, is KAGVTQTPRYLIKTRGQQVTLSCSPISGHRSVSWYQQTPGQGLQFLFEYFSETQRNKGNFPGRFSGRQFSNSRSEMNVSTLELGDSALYLCASRTDFLPKPNFNQPQHFGDGTRLSIL.

CDR3 sequence reads: CASSPPQEGSLDEQYF. The DNA of the CDR3 is TGTGCCAGCAGCCCCCCCCAGGAGGGTAGCTTGGACGAGCAGTACTTC. The chain uses TRBV13 and TRBJ2-7, with D possibly being TRBD2 (6 bases). This CDR3 is built from 16 residues. Germline V gene sequence: CDR1 PRHDT, CDR2 FYEKMQ (reference sequence). Trimming pared 5 bases from V and 5 bases from J, leaving 22 bases between.

The chain recombines TRBV27 with TRBJ1-2; 8 bases match TRBD1. The germline V gene has CDR1 MNHEY and CDR2 SMNVEV (reference sequence). The J segment lost 7 bases and the V segment lost 6 bases, leaving 16 bases of the junction unmatched. The CDR3 is made up of 16 amino acids. CDR3 sequence reads: CASSPRTPGQGGGYTF. In DNA form, the CDR3 reads TGTGCCAGCAGCCCACGCACCCCTGGACAGGGAGGTGGCTACACCTTC.

The chain has TRBV24-1 and TRBJ2-3, with 9 bases aligning to TRBD1. The CDR3 totals 15 residues. V was pared by 10 bases and J by 4 bases, with 11 bases of the junction left unmatched. Germline V gene sequence: CDR1 KGHDR, CDR2 SFDVKD. Here the CDR3 reads CATDPGQGFPDTQYF. The CDR3 DNA reads as TGTGCCACAGACCCGGGACAGGGTTTTCCAGATACGCAGTATTTT.

The V and J genes are TRBV30 and TRBJ2-7; maybe TRBD2 (6 bases). V was clipped by 2 bases and J by 3 bases, with 17 bases between them. CDR3 length equals 15 residues. Germline-derived CDR1 and CDR2 are GTSNPN and SVGIG (reference sequence). In DNA form, the CDR3 reads TGTGCCTGGAGTACACTCTGGGGGGACCTCTACGAGCAGTACTTC. Protein sequence: CAWSTLWGDLYEQYF. Filled out from reference TRBV30 and TRBJ2-7, the complete variable domain reads SQTIHQWPATLVQPVGSPLSLECTVEGTSNPNLYWYRQAAGRGLQLLFYSVGIGQISSEVPQNLSASRPQDRQFILSSKKLLLSDSGFYLCAWSTLWGDLYEQYFGPGTRLTVT.

The gene calls are TRBV9 and TRBJ2-3; 10 bases are a match to TRBD2. CDR3 length: 16 amino acids. In germline, CDR1 is SGDLS, CDR2 YYNGEE. J gave up 2 bases and V 1 base, and 4 bases lay outside the gene matches. The CDR3 DNA is TGTGCCAGCAGCGTAAATCTAGCGGGAGCCACAGATACGCAGTATTTT. Translated: CASSVNLAGATDTQYF.

CDR3 DNA: TGTGCCAGCAGCCAAGGACACGACAGGGGTGGCTACACCTTC. It yields the protein CASSQGHDRGGYTF. The V and J genes are TRBV3-1 (or the pseudogene TRBV3-2) and TRBJ1-2, with 8 bases fitting TRBD1. The germline V gene has CDR1 LGHDT and CDR2 YNNKEL (reference sequence). This CDR3 contains 14 residues. V dropped 1 base and J dropped 7; count of bases not matched to a gene: 5.

This chain connects TRBV5-1 to TRBJ1-2, with 7 bases identical to TRBD1. Germline loops: CDR1 SGHRS, CDR2 YFSETQ. With 0 bases clipped from V and 8 bases from J, the junction kept 4 bases outside the gene matches. The CDR3 sequence is 13 residues long. Here the CDR3 DNA reads TGCGCCAGCAGCTTGGAAAAGGGGGCGGGCTACACCTTC. It specifies CASSLEKGAGYTF.